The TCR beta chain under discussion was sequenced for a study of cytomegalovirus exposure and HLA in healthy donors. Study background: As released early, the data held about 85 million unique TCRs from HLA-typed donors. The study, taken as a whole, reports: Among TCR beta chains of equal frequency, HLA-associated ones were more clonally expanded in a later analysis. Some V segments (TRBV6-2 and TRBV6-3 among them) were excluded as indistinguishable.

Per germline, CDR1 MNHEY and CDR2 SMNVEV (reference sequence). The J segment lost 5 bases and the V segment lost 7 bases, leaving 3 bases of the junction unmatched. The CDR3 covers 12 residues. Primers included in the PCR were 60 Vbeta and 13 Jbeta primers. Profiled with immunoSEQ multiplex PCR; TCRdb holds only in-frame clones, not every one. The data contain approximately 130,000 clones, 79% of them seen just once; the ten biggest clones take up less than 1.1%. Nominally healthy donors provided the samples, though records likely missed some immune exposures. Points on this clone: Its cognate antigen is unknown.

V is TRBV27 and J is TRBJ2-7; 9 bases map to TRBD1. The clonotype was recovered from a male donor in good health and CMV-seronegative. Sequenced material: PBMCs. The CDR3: CASKTGGNEQYF. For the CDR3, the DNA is TGTGCCAGCAAAACAGGGGGCAACGAGCAGTACTTC.